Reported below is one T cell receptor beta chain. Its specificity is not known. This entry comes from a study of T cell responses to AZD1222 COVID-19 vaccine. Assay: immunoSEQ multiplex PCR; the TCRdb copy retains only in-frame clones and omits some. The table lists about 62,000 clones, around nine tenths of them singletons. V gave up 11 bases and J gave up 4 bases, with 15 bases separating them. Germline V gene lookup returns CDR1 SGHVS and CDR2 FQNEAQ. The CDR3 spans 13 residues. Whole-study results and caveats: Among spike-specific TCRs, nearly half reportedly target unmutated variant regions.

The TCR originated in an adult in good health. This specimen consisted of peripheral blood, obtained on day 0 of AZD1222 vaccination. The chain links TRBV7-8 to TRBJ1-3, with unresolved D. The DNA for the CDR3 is TGTGCCGCAGGAGACCCCGCAGGAAACACCATATATTTT. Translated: CAAGDPAGNTIYF.